The 23 T cell receptor beta chains below were found in one sample sequenced in a study of blood T cell repertoires in COVID-19. Method: immunoSEQ multiplex PCR; TCRdb's copy keeps in-frame clones and lacks some. The sample lists 150,000 or so clones, more than 85% seen once, with roughly 2% in the top ten. Sequencing input: peripheral blood. These TCRs come from a woman aged 55-69 years with COVID-19, enrolled during active disease.

The chain carries TRBV30 and TRBJ1-1; 7 nucleotides align to TRBD1. The CDR3 runs to 14 residues. Germline CDR1 GTSNPN, CDR2 SVGIG (reference sequence). V shed 4 bases, J shed 1 base, and the junction held 6 bases outside the gene matches. CDR3 region: CAWNRQGGNTEAFF. CDR3 nucleotides: TGTGCCTGGAATAGACAGGGTGGGAACACTGAAGCTTTCTTT.

The rearrangement links TRBV6-2 or TRBV6-3 to TRBJ1-2, with D maybe TRBD1 (6 bases). Trimming removed 3 bases at V and 4 bases at J, with 12 bases between. This CDR3 is 14 amino acids long. Germline lookup yields CDR1 MNHEY and CDR2 SVGEGT. CDR3 sequence: CASSYEQGIYGYTF. CDR3 nucleotides: TGTGCCAGCAGTTATGAACAGGGAATCTATGGCTACACCTTC.

The rearrangement links TRBV11-2 to TRBJ2-7; D is unresolved. The V end was cut by 1 base, the J end by 4 bases, with 11 bases between. There are 14 residues in the CDR3. CDR1 is SGHAT and CDR2 is FQNNGV in the germline V gene. This chain's CDR3 is CASSLVPGSYEQYF. CDR3 bases: TGTGCCAGCAGCTTAGTCCCAGGCTCTTACGAGCAGTACTTC.

The chain links TRBV7-2 to TRBJ2-3; no firm D call. The CDR3 is 11 residues long. Trimming removed 5 bases from V and 8 bases from J, with 8 bases in between. Germline values: CDR1 SGHTA, CDR2 FQGNSA. DNA for the CDR3: TGTGCCAGCAGCCTCGCCGGTACGCAGTATTTT. Its protein product is CASSLAGTQYF. The variable domain in full, with the rest retrieved from reference TRBV7-2 and TRBJ2-3, is GAGVSQSPSNKVTEKGKDVELRCDPISGHTALYWYRQSLGQGLEFLIYFQGNSAPDKSGLPSDRFSAERTGGSVSTLTIQRTQQEDSAVYLCASSLAGTQYFGPGTRLTVL.

The V gene is TRBV21-1, the J gene TRBJ2-1; the D call of TRBD2 is as the table states it, not checked on the DNA. TRBV21-1 is an annotated pseudogene. The CDR3 covers 14 residues. The CDR3 bases are TGTGCCAGCAGCCTCTCCCGGTGGCGGGGTGAGCAGTTCTTC. Protein sequence: CASSLSRWRGEQFF.

The V and J genes are TRBV11-2 and TRBJ1-2; D is unclear. This CDR3 region has 15 residues. V was cut by 2 bases and J by 6 bases, with 16 bases left in between. Germline V gene lookup returns CDR1 SGHAT and CDR2 FQNNGV. CDR3 loop: CASSLTGGAVDGYTF. The CDR3 nucleotides are TGTGCCAGCAGCTTAACTGGCGGAGCGGTAGATGGCTACACCTTC. The entire variable domain, with the rest obtained from reference TRBV11-2 and TRBJ1-2, is as follows: EAGVAQSPRYKIIEKRQSVAFWCNPISGHATLYWYQQILGQGPKLLIQFQNNGVVDDSQLPKDRFSAERLKGVDSTLKIQPAKLEDSAVYLCASSLTGGAVDGYTFGSGTRLTVV.

The chain joins TRBV6-2 or TRBV6-3 to TRBJ1-2, with D maybe TRBD1 (6 bases). The CDR3 runs 13 residues. CDR1 MNHEY and CDR2 SVGEGT come from the germline V gene. Trimming removed 3 bases from V and 7 bases from J, with 12 bases in between. Written as DNA, the CDR3 is TGTGCCAGCAGTTATGACACAGGGCTTGGCTACACCTTC. The encoded protein is CASSYDTGLGYTF.

J is TRBJ2-7 and V is TRBV12-5, with TRBD1 identical over 10 bases. The CDR3 length is 15 residues. In germline, CDR1 is LGHNT, CDR2 FRNRAP. The ends lost 5 bases at V and 4 bases at J; junction bases unmatched: 8. The CDR3 loop reads CASGGGDRGRYEQYF. CDR3 nucleotide sequence: TGTGCTAGTGGTGGAGGGGACAGGGGAAGGTACGAGCAGTACTTC.

The CDR3 coding sequence is TGTGCCAGCAGTTACTCGAGTGAGACATCCGCCGGGGAGCTGTTTTTT. Protein product: CASSYSSETSAGELFF. V and J are TRBV6-5 and TRBJ2-2, with no clear D. The CDR3 has 16 residues. V dropped 0 bases and J dropped 6 bases, with 14 bases sitting between them. Germline CDR1 reads MNHEY; CDR2 reads SVGAGI.

J is TRBJ1-2 and V is TRBV4-3, with TRBD1 matching over 10 bases. This CDR3 comprises 17 residues. The J segment lost 2 bases and the V segment lost 1 base, leaving 7 bases of the junction unmatched. Germline CDR1 reads LGHNA; CDR2 reads YSLEER. CDR3 sequence: CASSQAFRDRGNYGYTF. CDR3 nucleotide sequence: TGCGCCAGCAGCCAAGCCTTCCGGGACAGGGGAAACTATGGCTACACCTTC.

This chain links TRBV18 with TRBJ2-7; TRBD1 matches at 10 bases. Germline CDR1 and CDR2: KGHSH and LQKENI. The J segment lost 2 bases and the V segment lost 3 bases, leaving 7 bases of the junction unmatched. CDR3 length: 16 amino acids. DNA of the CDR3: TGTGCCAGCTCACCTTGGGACAGGGGAAGCCCCTACGAGCAGTACTTC. This codes for CASSPWDRGSPYEQYF.

The rearrangement uses TRBV5-4 and TRBJ2-2, with a tentative D call TRBD1 (5 bases). From germline, CDR1 is SGHNT and CDR2 YYREEE (reference sequence). This CDR3 is 14 amino acids long. With 6 bases removed from V and 6 bases from J, the gap between germline ends came to 15 bases. CDR3: CASNFQGGAGELFF. The CDR3 coding sequence is TGTGCCAGCAACTTCCAGGGTGGGGCCGGGGAGCTGTTTTTT.

The chain's CDR3 is CASRDRLLYGYTF. Here the CDR3 DNA reads TGTGCCAGCAGGGACAGGTTACTCTATGGCTACACCTTC. The V call is TRBV2, the J call TRBJ1-2, with 7 bases identical to TRBD1. This CDR3 is 13 amino acids long. V dropped 6 bases and J dropped 4; count of bases not matched to a gene: 5. In germline, CDR1 is SNHLY, CDR2 FYNNEI.

The chain combines TRBV5-6 with TRBJ1-6, with D unresolved. The length of the CDR3 is 14 residues. Germline V gives CDR1 SGHDT, CDR2 YYEEEE. The V end was cut by 0 bases, the J end by 7 bases, with 8 bases between. The CDR3 DNA is TGTGCCAGCAGCTTGGAACGGGAGAATTCACCCCTCCACTTT. Translated: CASSLERENSPLHF.

This CDR3 reads CASSLGLGRGQPQHF. The CDR3 DNA sequence: TGTGCCAGCAGCTTAGGACTGGGGAGGGGCCAGCCCCAGCATTTT. V usage is TRBV7-8 and J usage is TRBJ1-5, with a tentative D call TRBD1 (5 bases). Germline CDR1 and CDR2: SGHVS and FQNEAQ. The CDR3 contains 15 residues. With 1 base removed from V and 7 bases from J, the gap between germline ends came to 14 bases.

The chain is built from TRBV13 and TRBJ1-2, with D hard to call. Deletions cut 1 base from V and 10 bases from J, with 10 bases between. In germline, CDR1 is PRHDT, CDR2 FYEKMQ (reference sequence). The CDR3 is 12 amino acids. The CDR3 sequence is CASSLVNRDYTF. The CDR3, as DNA: TGTGCCAGCAGCTTAGTGAACCGGGACTACACCTTC.

This rearrangement joins TRBV10-3 to TRBJ2-7; 8 nucleotides match TRBD1. The CDR3 has 15 amino acids. V gave up 5 bases and J gave up 5 bases; unmatched junction bases: 11. Germline V gives CDR1 ENHRY, CDR2 SYGVKD. The CDR3 is CAISQVSGGSDEQYF. For the CDR3, the DNA is TGTGCCATCAGTCAAGTTTCAGGGGGCAGTGACGAGCAGTACTTC.

This chain joins TRBV13 and TRBJ1-4; TRBD1 aligns across 11 bases. CDR1 is PRHDT and CDR2 is FYEKMQ in the germline V gene (reference sequence). The V segment lost 5 bases and the J segment 3 bases; nucleotides outside the gene matches: 2. CDR3 length: 15 residues. CDR3 DNA: TGTGCCAGCAGCCCGGGACAGGGGGCTAATGAAAAACTGTTTTTT. It is translated as CASSPGQGANEKLFF. Full variable domain (outside the CDR3, taken from reference TRBV13 and TRBJ1-4): AAGVIQSPRHLIKEKRETATLKCYPIPRHDTVYWYQQGPGQDPQFLISFYEKMQSDKGSIPDRFSAQQFSDYHSELNMSSLELGDSALYFCASSPGQGANEKLFFGSGTQLSVL.

This chain joins TRBV30 and TRBJ2-1, with D tentatively TRBD1 (5 bases). V gave up 0 bases and J gave up 4 bases, with 10 bases separating them. Germline CDR1 reads GTSNPN; CDR2 reads SVGIG (reference sequence). The CDR3 runs 14 residues. The CDR3 region has the DNA TGTGCCTGGAGTGTCTTTAGGGGATACAATGAGCAGTTCTTC. It encodes CAWSVFRGYNEQFF.

The rearrangement uses TRBV18 and TRBJ1-2, with 9 bases that match TRBD1. This CDR3 has 17 residues. Germline V gene data show CDR1 as KGHSH and CDR2 as LQKENI. The ends lost 3 bases at V and 5 bases at J; junction bases unmatched: 13. CDR3 DNA: TGTGCCAGCTCACCCGGGACAGGGTTCCGTGGGGCTTATGGCTACACCTTC. It yields the protein CASSPGTGFRGAYGYTF.

The J gene is TRBJ2-1, the V gene TRBV9; 12 positions agree with TRBD2. With 1 base clipped from V and 6 bases from J, the junction kept 2 bases outside the gene matches. The germline gives CDR1 SGDLS, CDR2 YYNGEE. This CDR3 region has 15 residues. The CDR3: CASSVTSGGPNEQFF. In DNA form, the CDR3 reads TGTGCCAGCAGCGTAACTAGCGGGGGGCCCAATGAGCAGTTCTTC.

The chain combines TRBV6-2 or TRBV6-3 with TRBJ1-1, with D possibly matching TRBD1 (5 bases). V lost 3 bases and J lost 1, with 6 bases in between. Germline V gives CDR1 MNHEY, CDR2 SVGEGT. This CDR3 contains 13 residues. The CDR3 spells CASSYQGNTEAFF. The CDR3 coding sequence is TGTGCCAGCAGTTATCAGGGGAACACTGAAGCTTTCTTT.

The V and J genes are TRBV6-5 and TRBJ1-2, with D unresolved. Germline V gene data show CDR1 as MNHEY and CDR2 as SVGAGI. Trimming shortened V by 2 bases and J by 4 bases, and 8 bases separated the two germline ends. The length of the CDR3 is 13 residues. CDR3 sequence reads: CASSYLTGYGYTF. CDR3 DNA sequence: TGTGCCAGCAGTTACCTAACGGGCTATGGCTACACCTTC.